This is a list of T cell receptor beta chains from one sample in a study of OX40 agonist ivuxolimab in advanced cancers. Using immunoSEQ multiplex PCR, the repertoire was profiled, and TCRdb retains in-frame clones only, with some absent. The repertoire consists of approximately 15,000 clones, with around three quarters occurring once and the leading ten covering roughly 14%. The sequencing here drew on CD4+ or CD8+ T cells sorted from blood, taken in a trial of the OX40 agonist ivuxolimab. The receptors here all came from an adult with an advanced solid tumor such as melanoma, head and neck, liver or kidney cancer. Both conserved end residues are part of each CDR3. D genes are given only for firm matches. Clone sizes are given selectively: once, few, many, or a class where the clone is expanded.

v_call	d_call	j_call	clone_size	cdr3_aa	cdr3_nt
TRBV27	NA	TRBJ1-1	NA	CASRGGIINTEAFF	TGTGCCAGCAGGGGGGGAATTATCAACACTGAAGCTTTCTTT
TRBV9	NA	TRBJ2-2	NA	CASSVGLAGELFF	TGTGCCAGCAGCGTAGGTTTAGCCGGGGAGCTGTTTTTT
TRBV7-9	NA	TRBJ1-4	NA	CASSRDGYEKLFF	TGTGCCAGCAGCCGGGACGGTTATGAAAAACTGTTTTTT
TRBV2	NA	TRBJ2-7	NA	CASSELGVRSYEQYF	TGTGCCAGCAGTGAATTGGGGGTGAGATCCTACGAGCAGTACTTC
TRBV12-5	NA	TRBJ1-1	NA	CASGLGVATEAFF	TGTGCTAGTGGTTTGGGGGTCGCGACTGAAGCTTTCTTT
TRBV18	TRBD2	TRBJ2-1	NA	CASSPSLAGGLPLGSLSDEQFF	TGTGCCAGCTCACCAAGCCTAGCGGGAGGACTCCCTCTCGGCTCTTTGTCGGATGAGCAGTTCTTC
TRBV27	NA	TRBJ1-5	NA	CASSLDVNQPQHF	TGTGCCAGCAGTTTGGATGTGAATCAGCCCCAGCATTTT
TRBV19	NA	TRBJ2-7	once	CASSIGGYEQYF	TGTGCCAGTAGTATTGGTGGATACGAGCAGTACTTC
TRBV6-4	NA	TRBJ2-1	few	CASSERDSAYNEQFF	TGTGCCAGCAGTGAGCGGGATTCCGCCTACAATGAGCAGTTCTTC
TRBV7-3	TRBD2	TRBJ2-5	NA	CASRETSGGAETQYF	TGTGCCAGCAGGGAGACTAGCGGGGGGGCGGAGACCCAGTACTTC
TRBV7-2	TRBD2	TRBJ2-7	NA	CASSSPGLAGYEQYF	TGTGCCAGCAGCTCTCCGGGACTAGCGGGTTACGAGCAGTACTTC